The rows below give T cell receptor beta chains drawn from one sample of a study of Ad26.COV2.S vaccination and SARS-CoV-2 variants. Sequencing used immunoSEQ multiplex PCR; TCRdb keeps in-frame clones, though not all of them. The profile covers some 240,000 clones, with approximately 90% appearing a single time and under 3% taken by the ten largest. Material: peripheral blood, obtained in a trial of Ad26.COV2.S vaccine versus placebo. The receptors originated from a person aged 18 to 65 who received the Ad26.COV2.S COVID-19 vaccine or a placebo. CDR3s leave out the opening cysteine and the closing phenylalanine or tryptophan.

>TRBV7-9|TRBJ1-2
ASSFLSTDPNYGYT
>TRBV6-2/TRBV6-3|TRBJ2-1
ASSYRLGGSYNEQF
>TRBV19|TRBJ1-1
ATQPKIRRNTEAF
>TRBV5-6|TRBJ2-2
ASSSPGQGAPGELF
>TRBV27|TRBJ1-5
ASSFVGGQPQH
>TRBV13|TRBJ2-1
ASSLDGGSYNEQF
>TRBV9|TRBJ2-3
ASSVGPSGNTDTQY
>TRBV27|TRBJ2-3
ASSWDLTDTQY
>TRBV9|TRBJ1-1
ASSDISRLGTEAF
>TRBV10-3|TRBJ2-6
AISGASGANVLT
>TRBV4-1|TRBJ2-4
ASSQGGLLAAKNIQY
>TRBV29-1|TRBJ2-3
SVAQPHTDTQY
>TRBV7-2|TRBJ2-3
ASSSAFSTDTQY
>TRBV5-1|TRBJ2-6
ASSLGHSGANVLT
>TRBV9|TRBJ1-2
ASSVFPGGNGYT
>TRBV7-9|TRBJ1-5
ASSLAGNNQPQH
>TRBV24-1|TRBJ2-3
ATSDPGGPDTDTQY
>TRBV7-9|TRBJ2-2
ASSLSSGFSTGELF
>TRBV4-1|TRBJ2-3
ASSRMTGGTDTQY
>TRBV23-1|TRBJ1-3
ASSRFYERRESGNTIY
>TRBV19|TRBJ1-4
ASRRGAANEKLF
>TRBV5-5|TRBJ2-3
ASSWIAGTDTQY
>TRBV29-1|TRBJ2-2
SADRGNTGELF
>TRBV24-1|TRBJ2-1
ATSDPSSRGARNEQF
>TRBV7-3|TRBJ2-1
ASSGAGENEQF
>TRBV2|TRBJ1-1
ASSLTQGAYEAF
>TRBV7-2|TRBJ2-4
ASRDKNIQY
>TRBV29-1|TRBJ1-2
SVGTGATNYGYT
>TRBV19|TRBJ2-1
ASRRAGSNNEQF
>TRBV10-3|TRBJ2-1
AISGSTGQMWNEQF
>TRBV7-6|TRBJ2-2
ASSLARRAGGAGELF
>TRBV4-2|TRBJ2-2
ASSPDRRWGMNTGELF
>TRBV4-2|TRBJ2-3
ASSPQSRTREDTQY
>TRBV5-1|TRBJ1-5
ASSLGGEGNQPQH
>TRBV9|TRBJ2-7
ASSVSGGVYEQY
>TRBV30|TRBJ1-1
AWSVLGYTEAF
>TRBV6-5|TRBJ1-1
ASRSRDRGNTEAF
>TRBV28|TRBJ2-3
ARYLESTDTQY
>TRBV4-1|TRBJ2-2
ASSQSQGATGELF
>TRBV7-2|TRBJ2-1
ASSPDASLMGNEQF
>TRBV5-4|TRBJ1-5
ASSLVGGTQH
>TRBV4-2|TRBJ1-1
ASREELNTEAF
>TRBV19|TRBJ2-2
ASIGRGARVPGELF
>TRBV5-5|TRBJ2-1
ASSWASGRVNNEQF
>TRBV4-1|TRBJ1-5
ASSPRQGSNQPQH
>TRBV2|TRBJ2-3
ASKIIGTRPQY
>TRBV4-3|TRBJ2-6
ASSQDLGNGANVLT
>TRBV6-5|TRBJ1-5
ASRRQVGAGQPQH
>TRBV5-4|TRBJ1-2
ASSLAAGDGYT
>TRBV6-5|TRBJ2-3
ASSYSGGGADTQY
>TRBV4-3|TRBJ1-3
ASSQEGALGNTIY
>TRBV5-6|TRBJ1-1
ASSLQGWATEAF
>TRBV27|TRBJ1-1
ASSPGQGGTEAF
>TRBV7-3|TRBJ2-3
ASSSSGVDSDTQY
>TRBV5-4|TRBJ2-5
ASSINQNRQGAPQETQY
>TRBV5-4|TRBJ2-1
ASSLSGGGHNEQF
>TRBV2|TRBJ1-1
ASSERQGAEAF
>TRBV6-6|TRBJ1-5
AIPGDSGNQPQH
>TRBV4-3|TRBJ2-1
ASSQGLAGGVEQF
>TRBV15|TRBJ2-1
ATSSGREGRNEQF